The 29 T cell receptor beta chains below all came from one sample that was sequenced in a study of T-cell memory formation after mild COVID-19. TCRdb independently ran MiXCR on the 5' RACE reads; one entry per CDR3 protein. The sample gives around 440,000 distinct CDR3 sequences, 15% to 20% of which show up once; 9% to 15% is in the top ten. Sequenced sample: PBMCs or a T cell subset sorted from them (not recorded which). The receptors derive from an adult woman who had mild COVID-19 (a few samples of this study predate the infection). Cell type and time point are not known.

This clonotype has just a few counts. The chain is built from TRBV10-3 and TRBJ2-2; 7 positions agree with TRBD2. From germline, CDR1 is ENHRY and CDR2 SYGVKD. V lost 6 bases and J lost 0; bases outside the gene matches: 7. CDR3 length: 16 amino acids. The CDR3 loop reads CAISPTSATNTGELFF. Written as DNA, the CDR3 is TGTGCCATCAGCCCTACTAGCGCTACGAACACCGGGGAGCTGTTTTTT.

The chain carries TRBV19 and TRBJ1-4; D unclear. V was cut by 2 bases and J by 5 bases, with 15 bases left in between. From germline, CDR1 is LNHDA and CDR2 SQIVND (reference sequence). There are 16 residues in the CDR3. The DNA for the CDR3 is TGTGCCAGTAGTATAATCCAGGCAGACCTAAATGAAAAACTGTTTTTT. Translation gives CASSIIQADLNEKLFF. The whole variable domain, filled in from reference TRBV19 and TRBJ1-4, reads DGGITQSPKYLFRKEGQNVTLSCEQNLNHDAMYWYRQDPGQGLRLIYYSQIVNDFQKGDIAEGYSVSREKKESFPLTVTSAQKNPTAFYLCASSIIQADLNEKLFFGSGTQLSVL.

The rearrangement links TRBV12-3 or TRBV12-4 to TRBJ1-1; D is undetermined. The germline V and J ends were trimmed by 1 base and 1 base, with 10 bases remaining between them. This CDR3 is built from 15 residues. The CDR3 reads CASSLGQKGNTEAFF. The CDR3 DNA sequence: TGTGCCAGCAGTTTAGGCCAGAAGGGGAACACTGAAGCTTTCTTT.

This clonotype was detected a few times. The rearrangement links TRBV2 to TRBJ2-7; a weak D match, TRBD1 (5 bases). The V end was cut by 4 bases, the J end by 3 bases, with 7 bases between. The CDR3 spans 12 residues. The germline V gene encodes CDR1 SNHLY and CDR2 FYNNEI. CDR3: CASSAGHYEQYF. The CDR3 DNA is TGTGCCAGCAGTGCCGGACACTACGAGCAGTACTTC.

This clonotype was seen only a few times. V and J are TRBV7-9 and TRBJ2-7, with D tentatively TRBD2 (5 bases). There are 16 residues in the CDR3. Germline CDR1 SEHNR, CDR2 FQNEAQ (reference sequence). V was pared by 1 base and J by 1 base, with 14 bases between. CDR3 nucleotide sequence: TGTGCCAGCAGCTTAGGGGGAGTTCTCAGGTCCTACGAGCAGTACTTC. Encoded protein: CASSLGGVLRSYEQYF.

The chain is built from TRBV2 and TRBJ2-2, with no clear D. Germline loops: CDR1 SNHLY, CDR2 FYNNEI. V was pared by 7 bases and J by 5 bases, with 5 bases between. CDR3 length: 11 residues. The CDR3 bases are TGTGCCAGCACGGAAACCGGGGAGCTGTTTTTT. Its protein product is CASTETGELFF.

The V gene is TRBV4-1, the J gene TRBJ2-3; the D gene is possibly TRBD2 (6 bases). Germline V gives CDR1 MGHRA, CDR2 YSYEKL. Trimming took off 5 bases at V and 5 bases at J, with 17 bases between the two ends. This CDR3 is 15 amino acids long. The CDR3 here is CASSMGRKEGDTQYF. CDR3 DNA: TGCGCCAGCAGCATGGGCAGGAAGGAGGGAGATACGCAGTATTTT.

This chain uses TRBV5-5 with TRBJ2-2; 7 bases agree with TRBD2. The CDR3 loop spans 16 amino acids. The germline V gene encodes CDR1 SGHKS and CDR2 YYEKEE (reference sequence). J gave up 0 bases and V 3 bases, and 5 bases lay outside the gene matches. The CDR3 nucleotides are TGTGCCAGCAGCTCTTCAGCGGGGACGAACACCGGGGAGCTGTTTTTT. As protein: CASSSSAGTNTGELFF.

There are a few counts of this clonotype. V usage is TRBV5-1 and J usage is TRBJ2-1; 7 bases fit TRBD1. The V gene's germline CDR1 is SGHRS and CDR2 YFSETQ. The V gene end was trimmed by 6 bases and the J gene end by 4 bases; junction bases not matched to a gene: 7. This CDR3 comprises 14 residues. CDR3 region: CASTRDSFYNEQFF. CDR3 nucleotides: TGCGCCAGCACCCGGGACAGTTTTTACAATGAGCAGTTCTTC.

With respect to this clonotype: The germline gene is not matched at one end of the junction; a read error may be the cause. This chain links TRBV9 with TRBJ2-5; D gene ambiguous. The CDR3 is made up of 8 amino acids. Germline V gene lookup returns CDR1 SGDLS and CDR2 YYNGEE. The CDR3 loop is CASTPFGF. CDR3 sequence (DNA): TGTGCCAGCACACCCTTTGGATTC.

This clonotype has only a few counts. The chain carries TRBV10-3 and TRBJ2-5; 8 bases line up with TRBD2. This CDR3 spans 15 amino acids. The J segment lost 3 bases and the V segment lost 4 bases, leaving 7 bases of the junction unmatched. Germline loops: CDR1 ENHRY, CDR2 SYGVKD. The CDR3 sequence is CAISGERGTEETQYF. The CDR3 DNA follows: TGTGCCATCAGTGGAGAGCGGGGGACCGAAGAGACCCAGTACTTC.

This chain uses TRBV12-3 or TRBV12-4 with TRBJ1-2; D remains unclear. This CDR3 has 14 residues. Trimming stripped 3 bases from V and 4 bases from J, with 12 bases between. In DNA form, the CDR3 reads TGTGCCAGCAGTTTCACGGACGAGATCTATGGCTACACCTTC. Translation: CASSFTDEIYGYTF.

In this sample, this clonotype turned up a few times. V and J are TRBV7-8 and TRBJ2-7; 7 positions match TRBD2. The V gene's germline CDR1 is SGHVS and CDR2 FQNEAQ. V shed 0 bases, J shed 2 bases, and the junction held 4 bases outside the gene matches. The CDR3 covers 15 residues. CDR3 nucleotides: TGTGCCAGCAGCTTAGCTTTTGGGGGGGCCTACGAGCAGTACTTC. Translated: CASSLAFGGAYEQYF.

The chain recombines TRBV7-6 with TRBJ2-5, with TRBD2 matching 8 bases. CDR3 length equals 16 residues. V shed 1 base, J shed 4 bases, and the junction held 8 bases outside the gene matches. The V gene's germline CDR1 is SGHVS and CDR2 FNYEAQ. CDR3 sequence reads: CASSLGGGGTSETQYF. For the CDR3, the DNA is TGTGCCAGCAGCTTAGGAGGCGGGGGGACATCAGAGACCCAGTACTTC.

In this sample, this clonotype turned up many times. The genes are TRBV7-2 and TRBJ1-2, with no clear D. The V and J ends lost 5 bases and 7 bases respectively, with 14 bases between them. The CDR3 runs to 13 residues. Looked up from germline, CDR1 is SGHTA and CDR2 is FQGNSA. The DNA of the CDR3 is TGTGCCAGCAGCCGCCCGCCGGCCGTTGGCTACACCTTC. Translated: CASSRPPAVGYTF.

V usage is TRBV5-6 and J usage is TRBJ2-2; the D gene is possibly TRBD1 (6 bases). This CDR3 is 15 amino acids long. Trimming took 2 bases from V and 4 from J, leaving 12 bases between them. CDR1 is SGHDT and CDR2 is YYEEEE in the germline V gene. CDR3 amino acids: CASSFGGLSTGELFF. CDR3 nucleotide sequence: TGTGCCAGCAGCTTTGGGGGCTTGAGCACCGGGGAGCTGTTTTTT.

In regard to this clonotype: One end of the junction fails to match germline, which may point to a read error. The chain is built from TRBV20-1 and TRBJ2-5; 8 bases are a match to TRBD2. CDR1 DFQATT and CDR2 SNEGSKA come from the germline V gene (reference sequence). CDR3 length: 15 residues. DNA for the CDR3: TGCAGTGCTAGAGATCCGGGGGGGAACCAAGAGACCAAGTACTTC. Translated, it gives CSARDPGGNQETKYF.

The rearrangement uses TRBV12-3 or TRBV12-4 and TRBJ2-7, with 10 nucleotides matching TRBD2. The CDR3 runs 14 residues. J lost 6 bases, V lost 8 bases, and 10 bases had no gene match. CDR3 coding DNA: TGTGCCAGCCGGCGAGCGGGAGGGCCGGGCGAGCAGTACTTC. Its protein product is CASRRAGGPGEQYF.

This clonotype came up a few times. The chain uses TRBV12-3 or TRBV12-4 and TRBJ2-2, with 7 positions matching TRBD1. The CDR3 loop spans 15 amino acids. V was clipped by 5 bases and J by 2 bases; unmatched bases: 5. The CDR3 DNA reads as TGTGCCAGCAGTCGACAGGGCAGAAACACCGGGGAGCTGTTTTTT. Encoded protein: CASSRQGRNTGELFF.

This clonotype came up a few times. V is TRBV9 and J is TRBJ2-7; D possibly uses TRBD1 or TRBD2 (5 bases each). CDR3 length: 14 residues. The germline gives CDR1 SGDLS, CDR2 YYNGEE. Trimming took off 0 bases at V and 2 bases at J, with 9 bases between the two ends. CDR3 region: CASSVGGSAYEQYF. CDR3 bases: TGTGCCAGCAGCGTAGGGGGGAGCGCCTACGAGCAGTACTTC. Variable domain in full (rest from reference TRBV9 and TRBJ2-7): DSGVTQTPKHLITATGQRVTLRCSPRSGDLSVYWYQQSLDQGLQFLIQYYNGEERAKGNILERFSAQQFPDLHSELNLSSLELGDSALYFCASSVGGSAYEQYFGPGTRLTVT.

In its sample, this clonotype was seen a few times. The chain has TRBV20-1 and TRBJ2-7; D gene uncertain. The CDR3 totals 13 residues. With 1 base removed from V and 3 bases from J, the gap between germline ends came to 10 bases. Germline CDR1 and CDR2: DFQATT and SNEGSKA (reference sequence). This CDR3 reads CSARVDLGYEQYF. Written as DNA, the CDR3 is TGCAGTGCTAGAGTGGATCTGGGCTACGAGCAGTACTTC.

This clonotype has a count of ten or more. The chain employs TRBV4-2 and TRBJ2-3; possible D gene TRBD2, 6 bases. The V and J ends lost 5 bases and 4 bases respectively, with 16 bases between them. This CDR3 is built from 15 residues. Germline lookup yields CDR1 LGHNA and CDR2 YNFKEQ. The CDR3 spells CASSTKTGEADTQYF. The CDR3 DNA follows: TGTGCCAGCAGCACGAAGACGGGGGAGGCAGATACGCAGTATTTT.

The table lists this clonotype with a few counts. The J gene is TRBJ2-7, the V gene TRBV11-2; D is uncertain. Trimming removed 1 base at V and 6 bases at J, with 10 bases between. Per the germline V gene, CDR1 is SGHAT and CDR2 is FQNNGV. CDR3 length: 13 residues. The CDR3, as DNA: TGTGCCAGCAGCTTAGGGCTTGACGGCGAGCAGTACTTC. It yields the protein CASSLGLDGEQYF.

The chain is built from TRBV9 and TRBJ2-1; 8 bases are shared with TRBD1. Germline values: CDR1 SGDLS, CDR2 YYNGEE. This CDR3 spans 15 amino acids. Trimming removed 3 bases from V and 4 bases from J; junction bases left unmatched: 6. CDR3 region: CASSDRDRNYNEQFF. In DNA form, the CDR3 reads TGTGCCAGCAGCGACCGGGACAGGAATTACAATGAGCAGTTCTTC. Looking up the rest from reference TRBV9 and TRBJ2-1 gives the full variable domain: DSGVTQTPKHLITATGQRVTLRCSPRSGDLSVYWYQQSLDQGLQFLIQYYNGEERAKGNILERFSAQQFPDLHSELNLSSLELGDSALYFCASSDRDRNYNEQFFGPGTRLTVL.

This clonotype has at least ten counts. The V and J genes are TRBV12-5 and TRBJ1-1, with D uncertain. Trimming took 7 bases from V and 1 from J, leaving 10 bases between them. The germline gives CDR1 LGHNT, CDR2 FRNRAP. This CDR3 is 13 amino acids long. The CDR3 DNA reads TGTGCTAGTGCCCTGGGGTGGAACACTGAAGCTTTCTTT. Residues: CASALGWNTEAFF.

The sample holds a few counts of this clonotype. The V gene is TRBV6-5, the J gene TRBJ1-1; 10 bases map to TRBD1. CDR3 length: 15 amino acids. Germline assignment: CDR1 MNHEY and CDR2 SVGAGI. V lost 2 bases and J lost 10; bases outside the gene matches: 10. The CDR3 here is CASSYDRGLSSRAFF. The CDR3 bases are TGTGCCAGCAGTTACGACAGGGGGCTATCGTCTAGAGCTTTCTTT.

The V and J genes are TRBV11-2 and TRBJ2-3, with a possible D match to TRBD1 (6 bases). Germline V gene lookup returns CDR1 SGHAT and CDR2 FQNNGV. CDR3 length equals 15 residues. Trimming cost V 3 bases and J 3 bases, with 13 bases left between them. This chain's CDR3 is CASSFWGRGTDTQYF. The CDR3 DNA is TGTGCCAGCAGCTTCTGGGGGCGCGGGACAGATACGCAGTATTTT.

V is TRBV5-1 and J is TRBJ1-2; 11 bases agree with TRBD1. The junction had 11 bases not matched to a gene; V was cut back by 4 bases and J by 6 bases. In germline, CDR1 is SGHRS, CDR2 YFSETQ. This CDR3 is built from 16 residues. CDR3 sequence reads: CASSPGTGGSRDGYTF. As DNA, the CDR3 is TGCGCCAGCAGCCCCGGGACAGGGGGAAGTCGAGATGGCTACACCTTC.

The sample holds a few counts of this clonotype. The chain combines TRBV5-1 with TRBJ1-1, with 7 bases aligning to TRBD1. In germline, CDR1 is SGHRS, CDR2 YFSETQ. The CDR3 has 16 amino acids. With V trimmed by 0 bases and J by 2 bases, 7 bases remained unmatched. CDR3 in amino acids: CASSLELGQVNTEAFF. DNA for the CDR3: TGCGCCAGCAGCTTGGAACTTGGACAGGTTAACACTGAAGCTTTCTTT.